This T cell receptor (beta chain) is from a study of cytomegalovirus exposure and HLA in healthy donors. Study as a whole: One earlier analysis, a look at 150 million to 200 million T cells, found some 120 million unique TCR beta sequences. Assignment to the Caucasian-associated ancestry cluster applied to approximately 79% of the approximately 400 genotyped donors.

CDR3 length: 17 amino acids. V lost 2 bases and J 0 bases, leaving 11 bases between the germline ends. Germline lookup yields CDR1 MDHEN and CDR2 SYDVKM. PCR used 60 Vbeta primers and 13 Jbeta primers. This table comes from immunoSEQ multiplex PCR, and its TCRdb copy is limited to in-frame clones, with some not included. Counted here are under 200,000 clones, 81% occurring once; the ten biggest clones make up around 2.1%. Comments on this clone: Antigen specificity is unknown.

Points from the study as a whole: With later analysis, a missense DCLRE1C variant became linked to TCR beta V- and J-gene trimming. A list of 150 to 200 TCR beta chains associated with cytomegalovirus was given.

V is TRBV28 and J is TRBJ1-6; perhaps TRBD1 as D (6 bases). Sequencing was done on a sample of PBMCs. The sequence was collected from a woman between 18 and 29 years old in good health and CMV-seropositive. CDR3 DNA sequence: TGTGCCAGCAGTTTAAAGACAGGATACTCCTATAATTCACCCCTCCACTTT. Its translation is CASSLKTGYSYNSPLHF.